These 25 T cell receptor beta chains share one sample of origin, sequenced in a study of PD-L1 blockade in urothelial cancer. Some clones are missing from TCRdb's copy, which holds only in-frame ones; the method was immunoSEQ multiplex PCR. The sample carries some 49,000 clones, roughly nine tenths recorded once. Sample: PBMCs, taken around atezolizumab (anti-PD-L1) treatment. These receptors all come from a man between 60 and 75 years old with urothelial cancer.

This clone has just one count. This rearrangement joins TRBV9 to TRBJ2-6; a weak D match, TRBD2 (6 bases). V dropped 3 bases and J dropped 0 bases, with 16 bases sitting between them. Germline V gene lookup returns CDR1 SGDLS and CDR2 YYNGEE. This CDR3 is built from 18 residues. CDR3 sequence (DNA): TGTGCCAGCAGCGGAACCCCGGGAGACATCTCTGGGGCCAACGTCCTGACTTTC. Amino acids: CASSGTPGDISGANVLTF.

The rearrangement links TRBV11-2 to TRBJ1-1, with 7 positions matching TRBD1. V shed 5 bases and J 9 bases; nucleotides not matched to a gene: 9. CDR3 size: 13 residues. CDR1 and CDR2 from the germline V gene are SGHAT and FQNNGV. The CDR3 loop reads CASSPQGEVKAFF. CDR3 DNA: TGTGCCAGCAGCCCCCAGGGGGAAGTGAAAGCTTTCTTT.

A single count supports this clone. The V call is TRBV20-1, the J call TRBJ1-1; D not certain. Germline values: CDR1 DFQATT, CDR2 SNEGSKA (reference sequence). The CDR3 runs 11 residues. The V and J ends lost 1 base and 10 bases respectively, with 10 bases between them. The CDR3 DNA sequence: TGCAGTGCTAGAGTTGTCGAGCGAGCTTTCTTT. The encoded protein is CSARVVERAFF.

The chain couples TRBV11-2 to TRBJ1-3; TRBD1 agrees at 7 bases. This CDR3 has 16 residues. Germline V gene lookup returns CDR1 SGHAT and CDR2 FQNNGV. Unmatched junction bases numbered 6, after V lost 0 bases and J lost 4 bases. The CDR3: CASSLDRQGVGNTIYF. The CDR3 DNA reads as TGTGCCAGCAGCTTAGACCGCCAGGGGGTAGGAAACACCATATATTTT.

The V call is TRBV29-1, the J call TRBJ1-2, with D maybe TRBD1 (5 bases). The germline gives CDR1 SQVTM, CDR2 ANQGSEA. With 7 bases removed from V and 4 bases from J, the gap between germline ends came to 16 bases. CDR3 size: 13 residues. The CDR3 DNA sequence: TGCAGCGCCCAATTGGCAGGGCGCTATGGCTACACCTTC. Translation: CSAQLAGRYGYTF.

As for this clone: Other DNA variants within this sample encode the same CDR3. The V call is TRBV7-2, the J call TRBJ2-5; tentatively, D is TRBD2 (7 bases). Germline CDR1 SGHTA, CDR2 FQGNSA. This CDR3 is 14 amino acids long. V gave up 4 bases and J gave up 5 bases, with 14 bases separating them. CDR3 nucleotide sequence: TGTGCCAGCAGCTGGGGGGGCAGAGGTGAGACCCAGTACTTC. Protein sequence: CASSWGGRGETQYF. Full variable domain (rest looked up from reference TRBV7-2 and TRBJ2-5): GAGVSQSPSNKVTEKGKDVELRCDPISGHTALYWYRQSLGQGLEFLIYFQGNSAPDKSGLPSDRFSAERTGGSVSTLTIQRTQQEDSAVYLCASSWGGRGETQYFGPGTRLLVL.

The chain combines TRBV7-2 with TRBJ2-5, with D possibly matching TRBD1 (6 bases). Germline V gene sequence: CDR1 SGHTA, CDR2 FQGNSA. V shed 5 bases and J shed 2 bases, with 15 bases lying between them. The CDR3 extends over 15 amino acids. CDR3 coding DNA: TGTGCCAGCAGCCGAGGGCCAGGGGTTCAAGAGACCCAGTACTTC. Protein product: CASSRGPGVQETQYF. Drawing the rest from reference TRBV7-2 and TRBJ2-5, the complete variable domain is GAGVSQSPSNKVTEKGKDVELRCDPISGHTALYWYRQSLGQGLEFLIYFQGNSAPDKSGLPSDRFSAERTGGSVSTLTIQRTQQEDSAVYLCASSRGPGVQETQYFGPGTRLLVL.

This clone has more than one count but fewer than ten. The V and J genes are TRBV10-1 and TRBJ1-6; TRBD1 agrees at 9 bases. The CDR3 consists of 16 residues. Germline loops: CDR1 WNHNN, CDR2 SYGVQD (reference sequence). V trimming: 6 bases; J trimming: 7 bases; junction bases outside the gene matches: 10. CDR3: CASSKDRGSRNSPLHF. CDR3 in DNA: TGCGCCAGCAGCAAGGACAGGGGAAGTAGGAATTCACCCCTCCACTTT.

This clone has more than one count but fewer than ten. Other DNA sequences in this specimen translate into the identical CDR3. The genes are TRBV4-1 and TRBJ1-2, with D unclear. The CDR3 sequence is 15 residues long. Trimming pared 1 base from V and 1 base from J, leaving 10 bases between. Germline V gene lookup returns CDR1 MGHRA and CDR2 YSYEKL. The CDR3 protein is CASSQAGGNNYGYTF. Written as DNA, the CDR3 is TGCGCCAGCAGCCAAGCCGGCGGGAATAACTATGGCTACACCTTC.

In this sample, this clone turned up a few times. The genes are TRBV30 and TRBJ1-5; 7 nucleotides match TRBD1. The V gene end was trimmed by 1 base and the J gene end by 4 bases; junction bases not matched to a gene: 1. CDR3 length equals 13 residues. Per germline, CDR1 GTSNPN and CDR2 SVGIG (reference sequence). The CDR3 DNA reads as TGTGCCTGGAGTGAACAGGGGAATCAGCCCCAGCATTTT. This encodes CAWSEQGNQPQHF.

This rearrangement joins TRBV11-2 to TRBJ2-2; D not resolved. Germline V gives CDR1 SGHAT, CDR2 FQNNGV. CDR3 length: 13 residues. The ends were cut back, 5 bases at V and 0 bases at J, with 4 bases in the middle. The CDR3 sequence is CASSQSNTGELFF. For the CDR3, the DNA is TGTGCCAGCAGCCAATCGAACACCGGGGAGCTGTTTTTT.

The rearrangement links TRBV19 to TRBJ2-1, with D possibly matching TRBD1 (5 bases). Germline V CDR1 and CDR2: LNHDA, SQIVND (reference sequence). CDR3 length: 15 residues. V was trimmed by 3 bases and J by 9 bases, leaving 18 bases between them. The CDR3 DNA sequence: TGTGCCAGTAGTATTACCAGGGTAACCGTCGGTGAGCAGTTCTTC. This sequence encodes CASSITRVTVGEQFF. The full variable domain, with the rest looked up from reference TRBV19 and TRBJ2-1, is DGGITQSPKYLFRKEGQNVTLSCEQNLNHDAMYWYRQDPGQGLRLIYYSQIVNDFQKGDIAEGYSVSREKKESFPLTVTSAQKNPTAFYLCASSITRVTVGEQFFGPGTRLTVL.

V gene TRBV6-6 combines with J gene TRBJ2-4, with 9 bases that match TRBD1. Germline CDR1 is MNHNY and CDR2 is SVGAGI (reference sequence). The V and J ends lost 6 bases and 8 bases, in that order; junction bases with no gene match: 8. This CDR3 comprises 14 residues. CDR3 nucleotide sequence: TGTGCCAGCAGCCCCGGGGGACAGGGATACATTCAGTACTTC. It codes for CASSPGGQGYIQYF.

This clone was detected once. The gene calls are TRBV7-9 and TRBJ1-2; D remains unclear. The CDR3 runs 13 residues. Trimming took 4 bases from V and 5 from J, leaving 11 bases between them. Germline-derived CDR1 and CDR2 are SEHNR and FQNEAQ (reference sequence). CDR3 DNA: TGTGCCAGCAGCTCAACGGAGGGTTATGGCTACACCTTC. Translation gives CASSSTEGYGYTF.

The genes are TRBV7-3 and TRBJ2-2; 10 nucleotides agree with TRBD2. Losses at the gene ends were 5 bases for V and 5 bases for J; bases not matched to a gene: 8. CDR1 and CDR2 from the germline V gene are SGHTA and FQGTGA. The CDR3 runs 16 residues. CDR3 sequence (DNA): TGTGCCAGCAGCCCCCAGCGGGGGGGCAAGACCGGGGAGCTGTTTTTT. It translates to CASSPQRGGKTGELFF.

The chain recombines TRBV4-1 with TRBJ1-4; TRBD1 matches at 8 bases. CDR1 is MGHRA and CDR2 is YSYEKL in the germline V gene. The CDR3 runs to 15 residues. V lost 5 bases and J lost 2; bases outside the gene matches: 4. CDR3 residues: CASSTRTGTNEKLFF. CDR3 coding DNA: TGCGCCAGCAGCACCCGGACAGGGACTAATGAAAAACTGTTTTTT.

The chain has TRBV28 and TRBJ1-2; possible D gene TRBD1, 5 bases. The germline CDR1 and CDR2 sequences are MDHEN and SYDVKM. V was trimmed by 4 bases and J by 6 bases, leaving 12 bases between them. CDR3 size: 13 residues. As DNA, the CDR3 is TGTGCCAGCAGTTATCAAGGGGCAAATGGCTACACCTTC. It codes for CASSYQGANGYTF.

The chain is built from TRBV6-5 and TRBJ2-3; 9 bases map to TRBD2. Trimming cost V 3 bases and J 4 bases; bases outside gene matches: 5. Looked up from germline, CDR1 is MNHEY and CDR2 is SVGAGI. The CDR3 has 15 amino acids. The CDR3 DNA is TGTGCCAGCAGTTATAAGCGGGGGGCCCCAGATACGCAGTATTTT. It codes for CASSYKRGAPDTQYF.

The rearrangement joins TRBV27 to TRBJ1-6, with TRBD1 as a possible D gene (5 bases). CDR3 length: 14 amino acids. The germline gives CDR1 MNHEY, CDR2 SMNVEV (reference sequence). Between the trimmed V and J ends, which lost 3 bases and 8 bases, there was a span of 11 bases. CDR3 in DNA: TGTGCCAGCAGTTTTGGACAACGGGATTCACCCCTCCACTTT. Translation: CASSFGQRDSPLHF.

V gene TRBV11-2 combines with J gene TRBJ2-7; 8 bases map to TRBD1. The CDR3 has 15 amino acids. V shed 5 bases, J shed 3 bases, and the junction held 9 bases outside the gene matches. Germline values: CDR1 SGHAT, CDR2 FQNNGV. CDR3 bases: TGTGCCAGCAGCCGAGACAGGACAGGGTTCTACGAGCAGTACTTC. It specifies CASSRDRTGFYEQYF.

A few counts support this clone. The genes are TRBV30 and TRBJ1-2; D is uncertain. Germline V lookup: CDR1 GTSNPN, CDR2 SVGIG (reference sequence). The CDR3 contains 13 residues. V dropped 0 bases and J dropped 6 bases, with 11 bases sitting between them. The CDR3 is CAWSVNIQDGYTF. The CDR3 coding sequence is TGTGCCTGGAGTGTAAACATACAAGATGGCTACACCTTC.

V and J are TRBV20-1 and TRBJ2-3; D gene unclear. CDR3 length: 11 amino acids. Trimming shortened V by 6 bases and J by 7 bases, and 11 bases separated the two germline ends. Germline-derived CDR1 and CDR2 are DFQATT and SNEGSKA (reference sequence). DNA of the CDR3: TGCAGTGCACCAACGGGTAATACGCAGTATTTT. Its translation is CSAPTGNTQYF.

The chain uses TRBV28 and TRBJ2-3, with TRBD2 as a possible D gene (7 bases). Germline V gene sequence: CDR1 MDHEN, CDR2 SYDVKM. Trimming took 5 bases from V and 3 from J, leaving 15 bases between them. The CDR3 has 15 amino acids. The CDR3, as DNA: TGTGCCAGCAGTCCCCCGGGGGGCGGTACAGATACGCAGTATTTT. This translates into CASSPPGGGTDTQYF.

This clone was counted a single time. The CDR3 is CASSLGSGDYEQYF. CDR3 DNA: TGTGCCAGCAGCTTGGGTTCAGGGGACTACGAGCAGTACTTC. V is TRBV5-4 and J is TRBJ2-7; D may be TRBD1 (6 bases). The CDR3 consists of 14 residues. Germline CDR1 is SGHNT and CDR2 is YYREEE (reference sequence). The V and J ends lost 0 bases and 3 bases respectively, with 10 bases between them.

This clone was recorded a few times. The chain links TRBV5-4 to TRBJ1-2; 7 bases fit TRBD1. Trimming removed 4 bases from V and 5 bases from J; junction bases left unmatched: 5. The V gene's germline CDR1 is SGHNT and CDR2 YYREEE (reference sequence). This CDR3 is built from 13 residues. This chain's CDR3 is CASSPPGGYGYTF. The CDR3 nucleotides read TGTGCCAGCAGCCCACCAGGGGGTTATGGCTACACCTTC.